A single sample is the source of the 11 T cell receptor beta chains below, sequenced in a study of blood T cell repertoires in COVID-19. The assay was immunoSEQ multiplex PCR, and TCRdb's table has in-frame clones only and misses some. The data contain roughly 60,000 clones, roughly 90% of them singletons. The sample taken for sequencing was peripheral blood. The source is a woman older than 75 with active COVID-19.

The chain recombines TRBV4-2 with TRBJ2-1; possible D gene TRBD2, 6 bases. The germline gives CDR1 LGHNA, CDR2 YNFKEQ. Trimming took 1 base from V and 0 from J, leaving 7 bases between them. This CDR3 comprises 15 residues. The CDR3 sequence is CASSQAGDSYNEQFF. DNA for the CDR3: TGTGCCAGCAGCCAAGCGGGGGACTCCTACAATGAGCAGTTCTTC.

The chain uses TRBV7-2 and TRBJ2-3, with D uncertain. Trimming removed 5 bases at V and 6 bases at J, with 9 bases between. The CDR3 is made up of 12 amino acids. Germline V CDR1 and CDR2: SGHTA, FQGNSA. The CDR3 DNA follows: TGTGCCAGCAGCCGCAATGAGGATACGCAGTATTTT. Its translation is CASSRNEDTQYF.

The chain uses TRBV7-8 and TRBJ2-1; no firm D call. Per the germline V gene, CDR1 is SGHVS and CDR2 is FQNEAQ. Trimming shortened V by 2 bases and J by 3 bases, and 5 bases separated the two germline ends. The CDR3 covers 13 residues. This CDR3 is CASSLSDYNEQFF. The CDR3 DNA follows: TGTGCCAGCAGCTTATCAGACTACAATGAGCAGTTCTTC.

This sequence joins TRBV7-9 and TRBJ2-5; 12 nucleotides align to TRBD2. Trimming took 5 bases from V and 5 from J; bases not matched to a gene: 6. This CDR3 is built from 15 residues. Germline loops: CDR1 SEHNR, CDR2 FQNEAQ (reference sequence). CDR3 sequence reads: CASSPSGGARETQYF. CDR3 bases: TGTGCCAGCAGCCCTAGCGGGGGGGCTCGGGAGACCCAGTACTTC.

The rearrangement uses TRBV2 and TRBJ1-3, with D hard to call. Germline V gene lookup returns CDR1 SNHLY and CDR2 FYNNEI. V was clipped by 6 bases and J by 4 bases, with 16 bases between them. The CDR3 is 15 amino acids. The CDR3 reads CASRGEILIGNTIYF. CDR3 coding DNA: TGTGCCAGCAGGGGAGAAATACTTATCGGAAACACCATATATTTT.

Details on this clone: Distinct nucleotide sequences in the sample also encode this CDR3. The chain carries TRBV6-6 and TRBJ1-2; D call uncertain. Germline CDR1 and CDR2: MNHNY and SVGAGI (reference sequence). Trimming removed 6 bases from V and 6 bases from J, with 14 bases in between. This CDR3 spans 13 amino acids. The CDR3 DNA follows: TGTGCCAGCAGACCCACCCAGGAAAATGGCTACACCTTC. Translation: CASRPTQENGYTF.

The chain has TRBV6-1 and TRBJ2-5; TRBD2 is a possible D gene (6 bases). V lost 1 base, J lost 2 bases, and 8 bases lay in between. The CDR3 is 14 amino acids. Germline V lookup: CDR1 MNHNS, CDR2 SASEGT. The CDR3 DNA reads TGTGCCAGCAGTGAAGGGGACTTTCAAGAGACCCAGTACTTC. Translation gives CASSEGDFQETQYF.

There are a few counts of this clone. This chain connects TRBV29-1 to TRBJ2-1, with TRBD1 matching over 8 bases. With V trimmed by 1 base and J by 5 bases, 4 bases remained unmatched. Germline V lookup: CDR1 SQVTM, CDR2 ANQGSEA. The CDR3 contains 14 residues. This chain's CDR3 is CSVEVGRGHNEQFF. For the CDR3, the DNA is TGCAGCGTTGAAGTGGGCAGGGGGCACAATGAGCAGTTCTTC.

The rearrangement links TRBV28 to TRBJ2-7, with D tentatively TRBD2 (6 bases). Germline V lookup: CDR1 MDHEN, CDR2 SYDVKM. V lost 7 bases, J lost 4 bases, and 11 bases lay in between. The CDR3 spans 12 residues. The CDR3 is CASNTRGYEQYV. CDR3 sequence (DNA): TGTGCCAGCAACACGCGGGGTTACGAGCAGTACGTC.

The table lists this clone with a count of one. The chain combines TRBV7-9 with TRBJ1-4; weak D call: TRBD1 (5 bases). Germline V gene lookup returns CDR1 SEHNR and CDR2 FQNEAQ (reference sequence). With 2 bases removed from V and 0 bases from J, the gap between germline ends came to 7 bases. The CDR3 is 15 residues long. The CDR3, as DNA: TGTGCCAGCAGCTTACAGGGATCAACTAATGAAAAACTGTTTTTT. Translated, it gives CASSLQGSTNEKLFF.

The rearrangement links TRBV5-1 to TRBJ2-5, with TRBD1 matching over 10 bases. Germline assignment: CDR1 SGHRS and CDR2 YFSETQ. The CDR3 runs 14 residues. J was trimmed by 4 bases and V by 4 bases; bases with no gene match: 4. CDR3 amino acids: CASSRQGAGETQYF. In DNA form, the CDR3 reads TGCGCCAGCAGCCGACAGGGGGCTGGAGAGACCCAGTACTTC.